Listed here are 7 T cell receptor beta chains from one sample, sequenced in a study of T-cell reconstitution after alpha-beta-depleted transplantation in children. This sample's TCRbeta library carried unique molecular identifier barcodes. One entry per CDR3 protein, called by TCRdb with MiXCR from the PCR reads. The sample holds over 550,000 distinct CDR3 sequences, approximately 10% seen once. Specimen: PBMCs from the stem cell graft donor, collected from the stem cell graft. All receptors come from a human donor who donated a stem cell graft to a child with acute myeloid leukemia.

With regard to this clonotype: With a much larger clone just one base away, this may be a read error. Given the absence of the conserved phenylalanine or tryptophan at the CDR3 end, a read error is likely. The J gene is TRBJ1-1, the V gene TRBV12-3 or TRBV12-4, with D perhaps matching TRBD1 (5 bases). V dropped 6 bases and J dropped 5 bases, with 19 bases sitting between them. The CDR3 extends over 15 amino acids. CDR3 protein: CASRSRKRGNTEAFY. The CDR3 bases are TGTGCCAGCAGGTCCCGGAAACGGGGCAATACTGAAGCTTTCTAT.

The V call is TRBV6-2 or TRBV6-3, the J call TRBJ2-1; 14 nucleotides agree with TRBD2. Per germline, CDR1 MNHEY and CDR2 SVGEGT. Unmatched junction bases numbered 14, after V lost 6 bases and J lost 10 bases. The CDR3 has 17 amino acids. CDR3: CASRPHGTSGSYSEQFF. Written as DNA, the CDR3 is TGTGCCAGCAGGCCGCATGGGACTAGCGGGAGTTATAGCGAGCAGTTCTTC.

This clonotype was detected many times. V is TRBV7-9 and J is TRBJ2-2; 10 nucleotides agree with TRBD2. V was pared by 6 bases and J by 6 bases, with 4 bases of the junction left unmatched. Germline lookup yields CDR1 SEHNR and CDR2 FQNEAQ (reference sequence). The CDR3 length is 14 residues. The CDR3 region has the DNA TGTGCCAGCAGACCGGGACTAGCGCCCGGGGAGCTGTTTTTT. It translates to CASRPGLAPGELFF.

This chain joins TRBV5-1 and TRBJ2-1; D uncertain. The germline CDR1 and CDR2 sequences are SGHRS and YFSETQ. The ends were cut back, 4 bases at V and 0 bases at J, with 8 bases in the middle. The CDR3 consists of 14 residues. Here the CDR3 reads CASSPEVSYNEQFF. The CDR3 DNA follows: TGCGCCAGCAGCCCCGAGGTCTCCTACAATGAGCAGTTCTTC.

This clonotype was found many times. The V gene is TRBV5-1, the J gene TRBJ2-2; D perhaps matches TRBD2 (6 bases). The CDR3 sequence is 16 residues long. The germline V gene has CDR1 SGHRS and CDR2 YFSETQ. Deletions cut 4 bases from V and 3 bases from J, with 16 bases between. The chain's CDR3 is CASSPPSGFDTGELFF. The CDR3 bases are TGCGCCAGCAGCCCCCCGAGCGGGTTTGACACCGGGGAGCTGTTTTTT.

This clonotype occurred a few times. The chain carries TRBV6-1 and TRBJ2-5; 7 bases are shared with TRBD2. The germline V gene encodes CDR1 MNHNS and CDR2 SASEGT. The CDR3 contains 15 residues. J lost 5 bases, V lost 6 bases, and 12 bases had no gene match. The CDR3 loop is CASRGGSLEEETQYF. The CDR3, as DNA: TGTGCCAGCAGGGGCGGGAGCCTAGAGGAGGAGACCCAGTACTTC.

This clonotype was seen a few times. The chain has TRBV29-1 and TRBJ2-2; D possibly corresponds to TRBD2 (6 bases). Germline lookup yields CDR1 SQVTM and CDR2 ANQGSEA. This CDR3 contains 14 residues. The ends were cut back, 4 bases at V and 1 base at J, with 10 bases in the middle. DNA for the CDR3: TGCAGCGTTGGTGCGGGAAAGAACACCGGGGAGCTGTTTTTT. Translating it yields CSVGAGKNTGELFF.